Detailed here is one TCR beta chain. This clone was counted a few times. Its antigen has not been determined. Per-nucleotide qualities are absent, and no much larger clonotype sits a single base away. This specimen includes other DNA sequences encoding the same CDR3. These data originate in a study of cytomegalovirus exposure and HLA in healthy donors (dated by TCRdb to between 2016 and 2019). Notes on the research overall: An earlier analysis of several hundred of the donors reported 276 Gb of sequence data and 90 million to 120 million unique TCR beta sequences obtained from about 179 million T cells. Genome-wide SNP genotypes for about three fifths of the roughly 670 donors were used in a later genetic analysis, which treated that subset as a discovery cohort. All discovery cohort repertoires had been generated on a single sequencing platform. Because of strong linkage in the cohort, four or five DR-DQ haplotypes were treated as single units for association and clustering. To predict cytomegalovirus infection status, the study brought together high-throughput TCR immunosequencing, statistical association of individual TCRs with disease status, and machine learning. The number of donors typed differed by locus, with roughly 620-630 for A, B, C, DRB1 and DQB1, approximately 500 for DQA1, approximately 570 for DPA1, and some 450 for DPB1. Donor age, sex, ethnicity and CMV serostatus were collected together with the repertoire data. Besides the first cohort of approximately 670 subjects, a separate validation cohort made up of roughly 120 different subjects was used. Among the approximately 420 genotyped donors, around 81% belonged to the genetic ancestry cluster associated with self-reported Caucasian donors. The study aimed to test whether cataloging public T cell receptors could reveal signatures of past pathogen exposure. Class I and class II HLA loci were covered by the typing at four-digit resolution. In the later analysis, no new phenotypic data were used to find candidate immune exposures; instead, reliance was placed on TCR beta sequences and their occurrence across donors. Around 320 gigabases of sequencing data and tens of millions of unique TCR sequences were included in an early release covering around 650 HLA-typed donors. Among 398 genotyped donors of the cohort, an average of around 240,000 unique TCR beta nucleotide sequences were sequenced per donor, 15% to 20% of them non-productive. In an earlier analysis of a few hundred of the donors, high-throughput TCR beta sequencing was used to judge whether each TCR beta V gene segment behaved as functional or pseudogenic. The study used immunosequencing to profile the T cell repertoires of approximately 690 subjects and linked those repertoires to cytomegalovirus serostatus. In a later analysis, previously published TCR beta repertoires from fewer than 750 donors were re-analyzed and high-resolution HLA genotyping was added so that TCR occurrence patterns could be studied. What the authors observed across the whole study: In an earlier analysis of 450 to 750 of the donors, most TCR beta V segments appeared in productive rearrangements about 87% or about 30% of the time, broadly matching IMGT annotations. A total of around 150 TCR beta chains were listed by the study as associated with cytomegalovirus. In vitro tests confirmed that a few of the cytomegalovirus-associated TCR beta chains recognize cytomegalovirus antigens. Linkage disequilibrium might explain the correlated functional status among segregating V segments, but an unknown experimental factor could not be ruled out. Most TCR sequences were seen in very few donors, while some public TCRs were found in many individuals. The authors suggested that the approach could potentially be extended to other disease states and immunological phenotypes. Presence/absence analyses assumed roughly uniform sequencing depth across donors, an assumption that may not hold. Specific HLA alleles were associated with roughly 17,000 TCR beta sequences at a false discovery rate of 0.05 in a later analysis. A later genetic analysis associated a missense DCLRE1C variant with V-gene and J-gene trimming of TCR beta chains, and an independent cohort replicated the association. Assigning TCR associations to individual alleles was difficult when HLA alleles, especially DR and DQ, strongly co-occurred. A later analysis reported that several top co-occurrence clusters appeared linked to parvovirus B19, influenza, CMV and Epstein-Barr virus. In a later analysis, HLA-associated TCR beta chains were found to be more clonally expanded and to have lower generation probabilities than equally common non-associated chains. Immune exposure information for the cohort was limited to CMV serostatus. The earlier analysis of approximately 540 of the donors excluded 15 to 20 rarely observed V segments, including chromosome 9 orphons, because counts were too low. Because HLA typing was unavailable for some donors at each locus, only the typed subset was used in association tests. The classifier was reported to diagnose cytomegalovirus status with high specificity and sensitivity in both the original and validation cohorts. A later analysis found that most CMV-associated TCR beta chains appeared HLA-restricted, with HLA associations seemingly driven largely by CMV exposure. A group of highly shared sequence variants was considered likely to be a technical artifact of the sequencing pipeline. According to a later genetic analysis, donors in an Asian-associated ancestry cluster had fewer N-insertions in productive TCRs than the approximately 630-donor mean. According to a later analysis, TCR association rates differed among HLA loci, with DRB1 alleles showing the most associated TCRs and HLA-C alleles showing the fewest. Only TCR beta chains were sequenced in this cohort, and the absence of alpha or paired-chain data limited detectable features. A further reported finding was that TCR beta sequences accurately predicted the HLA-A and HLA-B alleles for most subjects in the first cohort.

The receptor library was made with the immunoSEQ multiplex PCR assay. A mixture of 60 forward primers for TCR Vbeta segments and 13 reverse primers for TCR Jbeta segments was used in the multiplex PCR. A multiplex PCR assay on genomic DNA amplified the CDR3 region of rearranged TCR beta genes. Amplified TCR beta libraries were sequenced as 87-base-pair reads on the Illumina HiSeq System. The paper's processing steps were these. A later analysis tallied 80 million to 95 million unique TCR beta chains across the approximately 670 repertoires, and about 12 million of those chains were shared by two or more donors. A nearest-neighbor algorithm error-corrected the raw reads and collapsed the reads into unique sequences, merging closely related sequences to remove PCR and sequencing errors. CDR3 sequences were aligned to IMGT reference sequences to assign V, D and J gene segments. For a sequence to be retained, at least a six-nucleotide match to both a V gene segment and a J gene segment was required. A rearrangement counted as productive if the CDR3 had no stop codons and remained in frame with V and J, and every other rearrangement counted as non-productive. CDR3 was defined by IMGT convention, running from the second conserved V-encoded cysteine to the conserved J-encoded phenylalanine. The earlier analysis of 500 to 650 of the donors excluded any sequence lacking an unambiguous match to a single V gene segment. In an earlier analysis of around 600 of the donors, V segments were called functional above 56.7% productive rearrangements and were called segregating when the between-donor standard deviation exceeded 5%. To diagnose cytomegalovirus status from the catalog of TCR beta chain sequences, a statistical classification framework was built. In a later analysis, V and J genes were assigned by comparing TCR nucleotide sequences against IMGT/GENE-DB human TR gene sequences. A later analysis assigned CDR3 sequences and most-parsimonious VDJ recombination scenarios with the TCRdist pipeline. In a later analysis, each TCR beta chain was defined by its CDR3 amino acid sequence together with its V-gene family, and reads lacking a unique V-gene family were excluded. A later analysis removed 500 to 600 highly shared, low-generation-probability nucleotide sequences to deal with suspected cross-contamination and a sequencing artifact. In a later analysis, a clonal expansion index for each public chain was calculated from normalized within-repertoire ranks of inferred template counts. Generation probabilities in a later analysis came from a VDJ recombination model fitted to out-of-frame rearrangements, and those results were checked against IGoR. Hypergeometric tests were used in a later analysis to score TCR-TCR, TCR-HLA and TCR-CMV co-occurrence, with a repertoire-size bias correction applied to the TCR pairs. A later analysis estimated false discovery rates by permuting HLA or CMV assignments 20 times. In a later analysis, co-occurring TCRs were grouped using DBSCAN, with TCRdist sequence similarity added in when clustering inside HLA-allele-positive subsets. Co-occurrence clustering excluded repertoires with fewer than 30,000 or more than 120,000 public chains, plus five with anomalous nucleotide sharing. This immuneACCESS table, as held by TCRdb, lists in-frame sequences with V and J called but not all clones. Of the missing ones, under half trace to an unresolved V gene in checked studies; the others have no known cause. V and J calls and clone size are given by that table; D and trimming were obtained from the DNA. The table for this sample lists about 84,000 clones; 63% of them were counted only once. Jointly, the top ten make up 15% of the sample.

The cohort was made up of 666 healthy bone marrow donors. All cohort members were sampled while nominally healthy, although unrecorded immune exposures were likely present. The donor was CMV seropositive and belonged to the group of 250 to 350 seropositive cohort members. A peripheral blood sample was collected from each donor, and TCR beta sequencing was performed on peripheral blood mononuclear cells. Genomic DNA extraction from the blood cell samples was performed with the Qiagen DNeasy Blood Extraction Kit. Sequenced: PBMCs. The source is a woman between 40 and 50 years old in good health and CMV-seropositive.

The nucleotide sequence reads TGTGCCAGCAGCTTAAGACAGGGGAATGAAAAACTGTTTTTT. The encoded protein is CASSLRQGNEKLFF. The rearrangement combines TRBV7-9 with TRBJ1-4, with 8 bases aligning to TRBD1. The germline V gene (reference sequence) provides CDR1 SEHNR and CDR2 FQNEAQ. At the junction V is shortened by 2 bases and J by 5 bases; bases outside the gene matches: 1. From the cysteine through the phenylalanine, the CDR3 covers 14 amino acids. The kept DNA is CDR3 alone, 42 bases in frame from the first base.